These T cell receptor beta chains were read from a single sample in a study of technical replicates of blood from four donors. Some clones are missing from TCRdb's copy, which holds only in-frame ones; the method was immunoSEQ multiplex PCR. The sample shows more than 65,000 clones, roughly 92% of them seen only once. Sequences were obtained from T cells isolated from PBMCs. The origin of the receptors is a human donor in good health. Both conserved end residues are part of each CDR3. The order of the fields is V gene, clone size, J gene, D gene, CDR3 DNA, CDR3 protein. A D gene is named only where the DNA matches it firmly. Size values are once, few and many counts, or a class for expanded clones, and some rows have none.

v_call: TRBV5-1; clone_size: -; j_call: TRBJ2-1; d_call: -; cdr3_nt: TGCGCCAGCAGCGCGGAGATCTCCTACAATGAGCAGTTCTTC; cdr3_aa: CASSAEISYNEQFF
v_call: TRBV21-1; clone_size: -; j_call: TRBJ2-5; d_call: -; cdr3_nt: TGTGCCAGCAGCAAAGTCCAGGGGGCAATAGGGGAGACCCAGTACTTC; cdr3_aa: CASSKVQGAIGETQYF
v_call: TRBV4-1; clone_size: -; j_call: TRBJ1-2; d_call: -; cdr3_nt: TGCGCCAGCAGCCAAGAAAGCGGATATGGCTACACCTTC; cdr3_aa: CASSQESGYGYTF
v_call: TRBV28; clone_size: -; j_call: TRBJ2-7; d_call: TRBD2; cdr3_nt: TGTGCCAGCAGCAGACTAGCGGGAAGGGACGAGCAGTACTTC; cdr3_aa: CASSRLAGRDEQYF
v_call: TRBV25-1; clone_size: once; j_call: TRBJ2-2; d_call: TRBD2; cdr3_nt: TGTGCCAGCAGCCGTATACCGGGACTAGCGGGAGGGGCGGGGGAGCTGTTTTTT; cdr3_aa: CASSRIPGLAGGAGELFF
v_call: TRBV27; clone_size: -; j_call: TRBJ2-5; d_call: TRBD2; cdr3_nt: TGTGCCAGCAGTTGTTTTACAGCGGGAGAGGGAGAGACCCAGTACTTC; cdr3_aa: CASSCFTAGEGETQYF
v_call: TRBV4-1; clone_size: -; j_call: TRBJ2-7; d_call: TRBD1; cdr3_nt: TGCGCCAGCAGTCATCTGGGACAGGGGGCTTACGAGCAGTACTTC; cdr3_aa: CASSHLGQGAYEQYF
v_call: TRBV12-5; clone_size: -; j_call: TRBJ2-5; d_call: TRBD1; cdr3_nt: TGTGCTAGTGGTTTGGGAATACAGGGGGAGACCCAGTACTTC; cdr3_aa: CASGLGIQGETQYF
v_call: TRBV2; clone_size: once; j_call: TRBJ1-2; d_call: -; cdr3_nt: TGTGCCAGCATCTCCAGTGAAACGGGAGGCTACACCTTC; cdr3_aa: CASISSETGGYTF
v_call: TRBV10-3; clone_size: once; j_call: TRBJ2-2; d_call: -; cdr3_nt: TGTGCCATCAGTGAGTCGGGGCAGAGGGAGCTGTTTTTT; cdr3_aa: CAISESGQRELFF
v_call: TRBV13; clone_size: once; j_call: TRBJ2-6; d_call: TRBD1; cdr3_nt: TGTGCCAGCAGTCACCGGGACAGGGGGCCTGGGGCCAACGTCCTGACTTTC; cdr3_aa: CASSHRDRGPGANVLTF
v_call: TRBV2; clone_size: -; j_call: TRBJ2-5; d_call: TRBD1; cdr3_nt: TGTGCCCTTGACAGGGAGAGCCAAGAGACCCAGTACTTC; cdr3_aa: CALDRESQETQYF
v_call: TRBV27; clone_size: -; j_call: TRBJ2-1; d_call: TRBD2; cdr3_nt: TGTGCCAGCAGTTTTACACGTGGTAGCGGGAGATCGGGCTACAATGAGCAGTTCTTC; cdr3_aa: CASSFTRGSGRSGYNEQFF
v_call: TRBV28; clone_size: -; j_call: TRBJ2-7; d_call: -; cdr3_nt: TGTGCCAGCAGTTTACTTCGTCGACAGCAATCAACCTACGAGCAGTACTTC; cdr3_aa: CASSLLRRQQSTYEQYF
v_call: TRBV10-3; clone_size: few; j_call: TRBJ1-5; d_call: -; cdr3_nt: TGTGCCATCAGTGCTAGTCAGCCCCAGCATTTT; cdr3_aa: CAISASQPQHF
v_call: TRBV5-4; clone_size: -; j_call: TRBJ2-5; d_call: -; cdr3_nt: TGTGCCAGCAGCTCTTCCCTCAGGGGTTGGCAAGAGACCCAGTACTTC; cdr3_aa: CASSSSLRGWQETQYF
v_call: TRBV14; clone_size: -; j_call: TRBJ1-1; d_call: TRBD1; cdr3_nt: TGTGCCAGCAGAGATACAGGGGACACTGAAGCTTTCTTT; cdr3_aa: CASRDTGDTEAFF